The present TCR beta chain was sequenced within a study of blood T cell repertoires in COVID-19. This table comes from immunoSEQ multiplex PCR, and its TCRdb copy is limited to in-frame clones, with some not included. The sample shows about 200,000 clones, around 91% of them seen only once. In germline, CDR1 is LNHDA, CDR2 SQIVND (reference sequence). The CDR3 consists of 15 residues. V shed 4 bases, J shed 7 bases, and the junction held 5 bases outside the gene matches. Sequencing was carried out using peripheral blood. This sequence was found in a man aged 50-60 years with acute or convalescent COVID-19. The J gene is TRBJ1-6, the V gene TRBV19; TRBD1 matches at 9 bases. CDR3: CASSRGTGSNSPLHF. CDR3 nucleotide sequence: TGTGCCAGTAGTAGGGGGACAGGGTCGAATTCACCCCTCCACTTT.